Below are 25 T cell receptor beta chains sequenced from a single sample in a study of blood T cell repertoires in COVID-19. This table comes from immunoSEQ multiplex PCR, and its TCRdb copy is limited to in-frame clones, with some not included. The sample includes approximately 240,000 clones, roughly 84% of them seen just once. Sequencing was done on a sample of peripheral blood. The source is a man aged 50 to 59 who had recovered from COVID-19.

The V gene is TRBV19, the J gene TRBJ1-4; 8 nucleotides match TRBD1. Germline values: CDR1 LNHDA, CDR2 SQIVND (reference sequence). V shed 6 bases and J 2 bases; nucleotides not matched to a gene: 8. The CDR3 has 16 residues. CDR3: CASSRDRILTNEKLFF. CDR3 coding DNA: TGTGCCAGTAGCCGGGACAGGATCCTGACTAATGAAAAACTGTTTTTT. Full variable domain (rest looked up from reference TRBV19 and TRBJ1-4): DGGITQSPKYLFRKEGQNVTLSCEQNLNHDAMYWYRQDPGQGLRLIYYSQIVNDFQKGDIAEGYSVSREKKESFPLTVTSAQKNPTAFYLCASSRDRILTNEKLFFGSGTQLSVL.

This clone was seen just once. The chain recombines TRBV2 with TRBJ2-2; D remains unclear. V was trimmed by 6 bases and J by 3 bases, leaving 14 bases between them. CDR3 length: 15 residues. Germline CDR1 and CDR2: SNHLY and FYNNEI. The CDR3 spells CASRPLRIDTGELFF. The CDR3 DNA follows: TGTGCCAGCAGACCATTGCGAATCGACACCGGGGAGCTGTTTTTT.

The gene calls are TRBV29-1 and TRBJ1-2; 8 bases line up with TRBD1. Losses at the gene ends were 3 bases for V and 8 bases for J; bases not matched to a gene: 8. This CDR3 contains 13 residues. Germline V CDR1 and CDR2: SQVTM, ANQGSEA. Written as DNA, the CDR3 is TGCAGCGTTGACCCGCCCGGGACAGGCGGCTACACCTTC. It specifies CSVDPPGTGGYTF. Drawing the rest from reference TRBV29-1 and TRBJ1-2, the complete variable domain is SAVISQKPSRDICQRGTSLTIQCQVDSQVTMMFWYRQQPGQSLTLIATANQGSEATYESGFVIDKFPISRPNLTFSTLTVSNMSPEDSSIYLCSVDPPGTGGYTFGSGTRLTVV.

V gene TRBV6-2 or TRBV6-3 combines with J gene TRBJ1-5; D ambiguous. Trimming removed 0 bases at V and 1 base at J, with 7 bases between. The CDR3 totals 15 residues. CDR1 MNHEY and CDR2 SVGEGT come from the germline V gene. The CDR3 region has the DNA TGTGCCAGCAGTTACTCGTGGAGGAGCAATCAGCCCCAGCATTTT. Translated: CASSYSWRSNQPQHF.

The V call is TRBV4-2, the J call TRBJ2-7, with 9 positions matching TRBD1. CDR3 length equals 15 residues. CDR1 is LGHNA and CDR2 is YNFKEQ in the germline V gene. V lost 4 bases to trimming and J lost 6 bases; unmatched junction nucleotides: 10. Here the CDR3 reads CASSLRTGGLGEQYF. In DNA, the CDR3 is TGTGCCAGCAGCCTAAGAACAGGGGGCTTGGGCGAGCAGTACTTC.

The CDR3 bases are TGTGCCAGCAGCTTAGCCAGGGGGTACAATGAGCAGTTCTTC. Encoded protein: CASSLARGYNEQFF. The chain employs TRBV7-9 and TRBJ2-1, with TRBD1 matching 7 bases. The CDR3 consists of 14 residues. With V trimmed by 0 bases and J by 4 bases, 0 bases remained unmatched. The germline V gene encodes CDR1 SEHNR and CDR2 FQNEAQ (reference sequence).

The rearrangement links TRBV7-6 to TRBJ2-4; a possible D gene is TRBD2 (5 bases). CDR3 length: 15 amino acids. The V and J ends lost 1 base and 3 bases respectively, with 10 bases between them. Germline CDR1 reads SGHVS; CDR2 reads FNYEAQ. The CDR3 region has the DNA TGTGCCAGCAGCTTAGAACCGGGGAGCAAAAACATTCAGTACTTC. It translates to CASSLEPGSKNIQYF.

The chain is built from TRBV30 and TRBJ2-7; 9 positions agree with TRBD1. CDR3 length: 14 residues. Unmatched junction bases numbered 4, after V lost 0 bases and J lost 4 bases. Germline V lookup: CDR1 GTSNPN, CDR2 SVGIG (reference sequence). The CDR3 is CAWSVPGTGYEQYF. CDR3 coding DNA: TGTGCCTGGAGTGTACCCGGGACAGGGTACGAGCAGTACTTC. The full variable domain, its missing parts supplied by reference TRBV30 and TRBJ2-7, is SQTIHQWPATLVQPVGSPLSLECTVEGTSNPNLYWYRQAAGRGLQLLFYSVGIGQISSEVPQNLSASRPQDRQFILSSKKLLLSDSGFYLCAWSVPGTGYEQYFGPGTRLTVT.

The J gene is TRBJ2-7, the V gene TRBV4-1; 7 bases are shared with TRBD1. CDR3 length: 16 residues. Germline lookup yields CDR1 MGHRA and CDR2 YSYEKL. Trimming at V came to 1 base and at J to 3 bases, leaving 9 bases not matched to a gene. CDR3 in DNA: TGCGCCAGCAGCCAAGGGGGACAGCCTATGAACTACGAGCAGTACTTC. Protein sequence: CASSQGGQPMNYEQYF.

This chain uses TRBV29-1 with TRBJ2-1; TRBD1 aligns across 8 bases. The ends lost 7 bases at V and 12 bases at J; junction bases unmatched: 5. Germline-derived CDR1 and CDR2 are SQVTM and ANQGSEA. The length of the CDR3 is 10 residues. The DNA of the CDR3 is TGCAGCGCCTGGACAGGGAGGCAGTTCTTC. Its translation: CSAWTGRQFF.

The genes are TRBV24-1 and TRBJ2-1; 11 bases fit TRBD1. Looked up from germline, CDR1 is KGHDR and CDR2 is SFDVKD. Unmatched junction bases numbered 8, after V lost 3 bases and J lost 8 bases. The CDR3 extends over 16 amino acids. DNA for the CDR3: TGTGCCACCAGTGATCTTTCGGGACAGGGGGTTCATGAGCAGTTCTTC. Translation: CATSDLSGQGVHEQFF.

DNA for the CDR3: TGTGCCAGCAGCTCGCTACTAGCGGGAGGTAGCGAGCAGTACTTC. Amino acid sequence: CASSSLLAGGSEQYF. The J gene is TRBJ2-7, the V gene TRBV5-5, with TRBD2 identical over 12 bases. The CDR3 sequence is 15 residues long. V shed 3 bases, J shed 6 bases, and the junction held 7 bases outside the gene matches. Per the germline V gene, CDR1 is SGHKS and CDR2 is YYEKEE (reference sequence).

The sample holds one count of this clone. This sequence joins TRBV11-2 and TRBJ2-7, with TRBD2 matching 9 bases. After removal of 6 bases from V and 0 bases from J, the junction contained 6 bases not matched to a gene. The CDR3 consists of 15 residues. CDR1 SGHAT and CDR2 FQNNGV come from the germline V gene. The CDR3, as DNA: TGTGCCAGCAGAAATAGCGGGGGAGGCTCCTACGAGCAGTACTTC. Translation: CASRNSGGGSYEQYF. The full variable domain, completed using reference TRBV11-2 and TRBJ2-7, is EAGVAQSPRYKIIEKRQSVAFWCNPISGHATLYWYQQILGQGPKLLIQFQNNGVVDDSQLPKDRFSAERLKGVDSTLKIQPAKLEDSAVYLCASRNSGGGSYEQYFGPGTRLTVT.

This chain links TRBV28 with TRBJ2-7; D may be TRBD1 (7 bases). Germline V gene sequence: CDR1 MDHEN, CDR2 SYDVKM. V was cut by 1 base and J by 4 bases, with 11 bases left in between. The CDR3 has 14 residues. CDR3 sequence: CASSLSPGGYEQYF. The DNA of the CDR3 is TGTGCCAGCAGTTTATCCCCAGGGGGGTACGAGCAGTACTTC.

This clone was picked up many times. The rearrangement links TRBV19 to TRBJ2-3; 7 bases are a match to TRBD2. The CDR3 sequence is 15 residues long. The V gene end was trimmed by 6 bases and the J gene end by 7 bases; junction bases not matched to a gene: 13. Germline lookup yields CDR1 LNHDA and CDR2 SQIVND (reference sequence). The CDR3 DNA reads TGTGCCAGTAGGTTTCGCGGGGAGGGCCTATATACGCAGTATTTT. Amino acid sequence: CASRFRGEGLYTQYF.

The chain carries TRBV24-1 and TRBJ1-4, with 7 bases that match TRBD1. Losses at the gene ends were 3 bases for V and 7 bases for J; bases not matched to a gene: 4. The CDR3 contains 14 residues. Per germline, CDR1 KGHDR and CDR2 SFDVKD. The CDR3 DNA reads TGTGCCACCAGTGATACAGGGGCAGGTGAAAAACTGTTTTTT. Residues: CATSDTGAGEKLFF.

V gene TRBV5-8 combines with J gene TRBJ2-2; 9 bases match TRBD2. The trim removed 4 bases at V and 4 bases at J, leaving 8 bases unmatched. The germline gives CDR1 SGHTS, CDR2 YDEGEE. The CDR3 extends over 16 amino acids. The CDR3 reads CASSRGLAYGTGELFF. For the CDR3, the DNA is TGTGCCAGCAGCCGCGGACTAGCGTATGGCACCGGGGAGCTGTTTTTT.

V is TRBV28 and J is TRBJ2-7, with D perhaps TRBD1 (6 bases). Between the trimmed V and J ends, which lost 7 bases and 3 bases, there was a span of 22 bases. There are 16 residues in the CDR3. Germline-derived CDR1 and CDR2 are MDHEN and SYDVKM. The CDR3 region has the DNA TGTGCCAGCACCTCATTCACAGGGTCTCCGCTCTACGAGCAGTACTTC. Translation gives CASTSFTGSPLYEQYF.

The rearrangement links TRBV9 to TRBJ1-3; no reliable D call. V was clipped by 0 bases and J by 2 bases, with 9 bases between them. In germline, CDR1 is SGDLS, CDR2 YYNGEE. This CDR3 comprises 15 residues. The CDR3 sequence: CASSVGAAPGNTIYF. The CDR3 nucleotides read TGTGCCAGCAGCGTAGGGGCAGCTCCTGGAAACACCATATATTTT.

This clone was recorded only once. V and J are TRBV11-2 and TRBJ2-3, with D possibly matching TRBD2 (7 bases). V dropped 4 bases and J dropped 3 bases, with 17 bases sitting between them. The CDR3 covers 16 residues. Germline CDR1 and CDR2: SGHAT and FQNNGV. The CDR3 DNA is TGTGCCAGCAGCTCCTGGCAGGGGAGGGTTACAGATACGCAGTATTTT. It specifies CASSSWQGRVTDTQYF.

V gene TRBV7-2 combines with J gene TRBJ1-5, with 12 positions matching TRBD1. Trimming cost V 3 bases and J 5 bases; bases outside gene matches: 2. The CDR3 length is 15 residues. Germline V lookup: CDR1 SGHTA, CDR2 FQGNSA. The CDR3, as DNA: TGTGCCAGCAGCTTGGGACAGGGGGCTCATCAGCCCCAGCATTTT. Residues: CASSLGQGAHQPQHF.

This chain connects TRBV15 to TRBJ2-1; 10 positions match TRBD2. Germline V lookup: CDR1 LNHNV, CDR2 YYDKDF (reference sequence). There are 15 residues in the CDR3. V shed 3 bases, J shed 6 bases, and the junction held 5 bases outside the gene matches. The CDR3 coding sequence is TGTGCCACCAGCAGGCTAGCGGGAGCCCCCAATGAGCAGTTCTTC. Its translation: CATSRLAGAPNEQFF.

The chain joins TRBV2 to TRBJ2-4; TRBD1 agrees at 8 bases. The CDR3 covers 14 residues. Germline V CDR1 and CDR2: SNHLY, FYNNEI. V lost 7 bases and J lost 3; bases outside the gene matches: 5. CDR3 loop: CASKRQGSKNIQYF. The CDR3 region has the DNA TGTGCCAGCAAGCGACAGGGGAGCAAAAACATTCAGTACTTC.

The chain recombines TRBV5-1 with TRBJ2-2; 8 bases align to TRBD1. The CDR3 spans 15 residues. Trimming removed 4 bases from V and 4 bases from J; junction bases left unmatched: 6. Germline assignment: CDR1 SGHRS and CDR2 YFSETQ. CDR3 region: CASSTGQGGTGELFF. The CDR3, as DNA: TGCGCCAGCAGCACCGGACAGGGCGGCACCGGGGAGCTGTTTTTT.

This rearrangement joins TRBV7-2 to TRBJ1-1; D perhaps matches TRBD1 (5 bases). V was trimmed by 0 bases and J by 4 bases, leaving 9 bases between them. The CDR3 is 14 amino acids. CDR1 is SGHTA and CDR2 is FQGNSA in the germline V gene. The DNA for the CDR3 is TGTGCCAGCAGCTTAGCCCCAGGGTCCACTGAAGCTTTCTTT. This gives the protein CASSLAPGSTEAFF.